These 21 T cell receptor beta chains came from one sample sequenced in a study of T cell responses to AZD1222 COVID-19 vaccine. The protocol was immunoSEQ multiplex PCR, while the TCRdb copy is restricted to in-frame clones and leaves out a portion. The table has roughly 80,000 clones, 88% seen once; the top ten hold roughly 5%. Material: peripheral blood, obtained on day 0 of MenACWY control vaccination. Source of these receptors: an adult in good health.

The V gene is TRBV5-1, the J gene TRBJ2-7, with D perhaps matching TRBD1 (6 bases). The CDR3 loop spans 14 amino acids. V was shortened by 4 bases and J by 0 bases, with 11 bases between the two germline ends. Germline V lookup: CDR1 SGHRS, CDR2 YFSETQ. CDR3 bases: TGCGCCAGCAGCCGGGACAAGAGCTCCTACGAGCAGTACTTC. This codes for CASSRDKSSYEQYF.

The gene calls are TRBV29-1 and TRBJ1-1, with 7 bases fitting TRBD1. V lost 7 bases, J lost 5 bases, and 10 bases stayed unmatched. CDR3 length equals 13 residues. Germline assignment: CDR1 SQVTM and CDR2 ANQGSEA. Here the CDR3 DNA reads TGCAGCGGGCTACAGGGGACTTGGACTGAAGCTTTCTTT. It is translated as CSGLQGTWTEAFF.

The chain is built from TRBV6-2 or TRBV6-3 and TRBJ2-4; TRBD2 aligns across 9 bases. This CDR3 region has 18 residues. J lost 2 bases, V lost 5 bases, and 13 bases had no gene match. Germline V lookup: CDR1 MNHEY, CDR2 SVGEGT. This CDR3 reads CASSVTLASGNTKNIQYF. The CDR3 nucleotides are TGTGCCAGCAGTGTAACCCTCGCTAGCGGGAACACCAAAAACATTCAGTACTTC.

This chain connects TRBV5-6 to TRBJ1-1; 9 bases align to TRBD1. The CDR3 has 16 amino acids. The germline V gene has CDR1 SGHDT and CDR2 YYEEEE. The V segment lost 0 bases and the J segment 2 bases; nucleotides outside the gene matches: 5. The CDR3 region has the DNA TGTGCCAGCAGCTTGGGTGGGACAGGGCTTAACACTGAAGCTTTCTTT. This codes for CASSLGGTGLNTEAFF.

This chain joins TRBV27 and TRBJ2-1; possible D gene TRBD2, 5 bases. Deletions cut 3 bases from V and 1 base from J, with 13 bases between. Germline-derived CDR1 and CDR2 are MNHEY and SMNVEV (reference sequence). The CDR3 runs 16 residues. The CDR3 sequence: CASSFLGDGSYNEQFF. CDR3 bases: TGTGCCAGCAGTTTCCTCGGGGATGGGTCCTACAATGAGCAGTTCTTC.

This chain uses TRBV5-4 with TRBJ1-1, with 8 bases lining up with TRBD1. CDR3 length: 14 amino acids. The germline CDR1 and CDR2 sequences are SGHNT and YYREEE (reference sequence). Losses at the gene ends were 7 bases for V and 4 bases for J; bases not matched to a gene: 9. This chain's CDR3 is CASGTGGPLTEAFF. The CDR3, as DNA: TGTGCCAGCGGGACAGGAGGTCCCCTCACTGAAGCTTTCTTT.

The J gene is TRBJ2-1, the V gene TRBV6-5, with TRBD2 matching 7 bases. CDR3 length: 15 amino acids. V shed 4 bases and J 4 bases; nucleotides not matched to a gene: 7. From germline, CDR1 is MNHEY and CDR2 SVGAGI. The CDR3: CASSFRSGTYNEQFF. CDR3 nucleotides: TGTGCCAGCAGTTTTCGGAGCGGGACTTACAATGAGCAGTTCTTC.

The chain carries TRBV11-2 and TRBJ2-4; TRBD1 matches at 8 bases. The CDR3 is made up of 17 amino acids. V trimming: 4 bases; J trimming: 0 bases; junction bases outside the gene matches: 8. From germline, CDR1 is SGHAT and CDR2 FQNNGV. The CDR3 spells CASSYDRGPLAKNIQYF. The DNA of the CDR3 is TGTGCCAGCAGCTACGACAGGGGACCACTAGCCAAAAACATTCAGTACTTC.

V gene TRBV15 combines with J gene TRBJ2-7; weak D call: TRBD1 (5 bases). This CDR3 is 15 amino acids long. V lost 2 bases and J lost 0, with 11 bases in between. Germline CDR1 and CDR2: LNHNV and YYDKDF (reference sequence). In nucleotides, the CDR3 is TGTGCCACCAGCAGACGCCCCCAGGGCTCCTACGAGCAGTACTTC. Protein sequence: CATSRRPQGSYEQYF.

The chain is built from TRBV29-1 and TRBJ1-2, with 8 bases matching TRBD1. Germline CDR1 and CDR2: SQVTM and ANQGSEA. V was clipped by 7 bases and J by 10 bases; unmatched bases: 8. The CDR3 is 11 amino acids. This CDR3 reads CSARQGRDYTF. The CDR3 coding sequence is TGCAGCGCTCGACAGGGGAGAGACTACACCTTC.

The CDR3 nucleotides are TGTGCCAGCAGTTACACCCTACCGGGAGGTCGGGACACCATATATTTT. Translation gives CASSYTLPGGRDTIYF. The chain is built from TRBV6-2 or TRBV6-3 and TRBJ1-3; no reliable D call. Germline values: CDR1 MNHEY, CDR2 SVGEGT. Trimming removed 2 bases from V and 8 bases from J, with 19 bases in between. The CDR3 covers 16 residues.

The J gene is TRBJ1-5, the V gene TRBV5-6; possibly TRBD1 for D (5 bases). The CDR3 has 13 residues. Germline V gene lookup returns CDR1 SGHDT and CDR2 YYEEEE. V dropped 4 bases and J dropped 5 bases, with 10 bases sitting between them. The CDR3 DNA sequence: TGTGCCAGCAGCCCCGGGGGTGATCAGCCCCAGCATTTT. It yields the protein CASSPGGDQPQHF.

The CDR3 loop reads CASRTGTNNYEQYF. CDR3 coding DNA: TGTGCCAGTAGGACCGGGACAAATAATTACGAGCAGTACTTC. The chain combines TRBV19 with TRBJ2-7; D is possibly TRBD1 (6 bases). The CDR3 length is 14 residues. Germline V gene sequence: CDR1 LNHDA, CDR2 SQIVND (reference sequence). V lost 6 bases, J lost 4 bases, and 16 bases lay in between.

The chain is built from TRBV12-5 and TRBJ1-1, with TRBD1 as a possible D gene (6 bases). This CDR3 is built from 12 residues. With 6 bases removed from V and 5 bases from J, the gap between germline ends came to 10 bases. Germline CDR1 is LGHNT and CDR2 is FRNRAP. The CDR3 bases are TGTGCTAGTGGCAACACAGGGACTGAAGCTTTCTTT. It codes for CASGNTGTEAFF. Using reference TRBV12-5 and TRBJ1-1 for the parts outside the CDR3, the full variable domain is DARVTQTPRHKVTEMGQEVTMRCQPILGHNTVFWYRQTMMQGLELLAYFRNRAPLDDSGMPKDRFSAEMPDATLATLKIQPSEPRDSAVYFCASGNTGTEAFFGQGTRLTVV.

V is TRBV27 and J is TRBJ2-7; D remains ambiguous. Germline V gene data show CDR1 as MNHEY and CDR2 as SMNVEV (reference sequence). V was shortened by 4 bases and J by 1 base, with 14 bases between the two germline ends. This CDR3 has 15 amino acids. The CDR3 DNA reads TGTGCCAGCAGTTCCCGACGCGGAACGTCCTACGAGCAGTACTTC. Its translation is CASSSRRGTSYEQYF.

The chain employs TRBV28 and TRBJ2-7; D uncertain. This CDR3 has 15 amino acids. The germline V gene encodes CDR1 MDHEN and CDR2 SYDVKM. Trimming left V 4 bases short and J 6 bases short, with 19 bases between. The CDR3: CASSSNPDGASEQYF. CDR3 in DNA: TGTGCCAGCAGTTCAAATCCGGACGGTGCTAGCGAGCAGTACTTC.

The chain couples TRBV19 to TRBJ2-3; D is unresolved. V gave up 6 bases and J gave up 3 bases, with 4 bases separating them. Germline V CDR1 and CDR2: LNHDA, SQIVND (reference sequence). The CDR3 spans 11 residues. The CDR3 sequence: CASSETDTQYF. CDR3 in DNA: TGTGCCAGTAGCGAGACAGATACGCAGTATTTT.

The CDR3 here is CASSPRGGWGTSYNEQFF. CDR3 coding DNA: TGTGCCAGCAGCCCTCGAGGGGGGTGGGGGACGTCCTACAATGAGCAGTTCTTC. The chain links TRBV3-1 (or the pseudogene TRBV3-2) to TRBJ2-1; either TRBD1 or TRBD2 may fit D (6 bases each). This CDR3 comprises 18 residues. The germline V and J ends were trimmed by 4 bases and 1 base, with 20 bases remaining between them. The germline gives CDR1 LGHDT, CDR2 YNNKEL (reference sequence).

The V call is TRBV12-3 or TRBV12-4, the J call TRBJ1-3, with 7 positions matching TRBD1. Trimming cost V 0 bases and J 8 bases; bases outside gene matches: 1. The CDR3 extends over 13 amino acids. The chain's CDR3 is CASSLADRDTIYF. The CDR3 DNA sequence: TGTGCCAGCAGTTTAGCAGACAGGGACACCATATATTTT.

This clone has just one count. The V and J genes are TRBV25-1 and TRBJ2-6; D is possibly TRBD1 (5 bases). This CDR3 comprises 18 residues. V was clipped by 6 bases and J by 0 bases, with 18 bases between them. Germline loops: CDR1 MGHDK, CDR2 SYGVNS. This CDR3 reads CASSPAQGIGSGANVLTF. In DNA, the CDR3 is TGTGCCAGCAGCCCCGCCCAGGGAATCGGCTCTGGGGCCAACGTCCTGACTTTC.

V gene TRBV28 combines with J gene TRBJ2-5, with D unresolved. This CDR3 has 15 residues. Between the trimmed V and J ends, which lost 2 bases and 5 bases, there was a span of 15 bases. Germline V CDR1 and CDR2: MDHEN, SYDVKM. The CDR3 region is CASSLNIPRPETQYF. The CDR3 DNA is TGTGCCAGCAGTTTAAATATCCCCAGGCCCGAGACCCAGTACTTC.